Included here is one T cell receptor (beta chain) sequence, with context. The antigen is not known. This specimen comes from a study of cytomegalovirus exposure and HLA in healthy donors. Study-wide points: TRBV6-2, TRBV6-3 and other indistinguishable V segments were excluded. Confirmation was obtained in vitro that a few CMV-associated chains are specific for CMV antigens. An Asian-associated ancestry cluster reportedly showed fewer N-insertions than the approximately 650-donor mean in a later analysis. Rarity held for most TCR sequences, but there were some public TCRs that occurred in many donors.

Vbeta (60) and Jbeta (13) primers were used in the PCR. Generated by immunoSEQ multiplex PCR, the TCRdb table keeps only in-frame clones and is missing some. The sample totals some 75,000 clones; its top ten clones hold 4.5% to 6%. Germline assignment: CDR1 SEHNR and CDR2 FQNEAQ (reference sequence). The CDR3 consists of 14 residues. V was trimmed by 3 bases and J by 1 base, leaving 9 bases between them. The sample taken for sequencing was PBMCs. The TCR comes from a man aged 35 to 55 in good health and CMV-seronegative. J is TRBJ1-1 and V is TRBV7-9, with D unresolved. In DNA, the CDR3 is TGTGCCAGCAGCTTGAGGTCGACGAACACTGAAGCTTTCTTT. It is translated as CASSLRSTNTEAFF.